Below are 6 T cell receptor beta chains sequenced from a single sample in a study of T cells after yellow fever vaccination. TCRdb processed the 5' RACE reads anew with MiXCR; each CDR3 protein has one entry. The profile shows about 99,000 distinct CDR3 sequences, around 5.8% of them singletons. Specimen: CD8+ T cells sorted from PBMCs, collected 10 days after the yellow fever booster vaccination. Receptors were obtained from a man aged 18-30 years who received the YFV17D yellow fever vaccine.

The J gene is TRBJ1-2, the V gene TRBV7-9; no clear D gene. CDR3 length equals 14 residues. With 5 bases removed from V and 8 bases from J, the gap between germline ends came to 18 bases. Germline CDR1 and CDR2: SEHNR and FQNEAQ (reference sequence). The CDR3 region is CASSRTMTKKGYTF. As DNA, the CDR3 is TGTGCCAGCAGCCGCACAATGACCAAGAAGGGCTACACCTTC. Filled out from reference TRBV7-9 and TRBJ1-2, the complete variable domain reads DTGVSQNPRHKITKRGQNVTFRCDPISEHNRLYWYRQTLGQGPEFLTYFQNEAQLEKSRLLSDRFSAERPKGSFSTLEIQRTEQGDSAMYLCASSRTMTKKGYTFGSGTRLTVV.

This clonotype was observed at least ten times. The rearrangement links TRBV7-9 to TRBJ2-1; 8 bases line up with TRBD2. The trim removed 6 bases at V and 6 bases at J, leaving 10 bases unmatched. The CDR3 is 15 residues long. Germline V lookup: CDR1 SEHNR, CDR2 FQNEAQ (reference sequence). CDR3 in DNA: TGTGCCAGCAGTTCTACTAGCGGATATTCCAATGAGCAGTTCTTC. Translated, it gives CASSSTSGYSNEQFF.

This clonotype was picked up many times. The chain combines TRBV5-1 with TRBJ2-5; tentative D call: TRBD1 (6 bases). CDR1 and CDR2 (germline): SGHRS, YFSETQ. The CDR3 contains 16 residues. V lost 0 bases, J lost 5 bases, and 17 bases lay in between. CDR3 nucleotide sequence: TGCGCCAGCAGCTTGGAGTGGGGCAGGGGAAGTGAGACCCAGTACTTC. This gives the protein CASSLEWGRGSETQYF.

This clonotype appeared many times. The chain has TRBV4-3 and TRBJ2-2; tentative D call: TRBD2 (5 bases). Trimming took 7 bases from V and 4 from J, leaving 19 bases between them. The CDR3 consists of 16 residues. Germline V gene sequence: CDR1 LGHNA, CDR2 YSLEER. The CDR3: CASTKGAHRGTGELFF. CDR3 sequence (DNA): TGCGCCAGCACTAAGGGAGCACACCGTGGCACCGGGGAGCTGTTTTTT.

CDR3: CASSQGGIPLAKNIQYF. The CDR3 region has the DNA TGCGCCAGCAGCCAAGGGGGTATACCCCTAGCCAAAAACATTCAGTACTTC. This chain joins TRBV4-3 and TRBJ2-4; D is unresolved. V lost 1 base and J lost 0, with 13 bases in between. Germline loops: CDR1 LGHNA, CDR2 YSLEER. This CDR3 contains 17 residues.

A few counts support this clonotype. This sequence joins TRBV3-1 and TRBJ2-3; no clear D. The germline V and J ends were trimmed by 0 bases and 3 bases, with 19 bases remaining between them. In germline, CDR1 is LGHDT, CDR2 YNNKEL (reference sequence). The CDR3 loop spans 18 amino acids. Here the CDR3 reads CASSQDLVRGSRTDTQYF. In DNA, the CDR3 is TGTGCCAGCAGCCAAGATTTAGTCCGCGGCAGTCGAACAGATACGCAGTATTTT.